Shown below are 10 T cell receptor beta chains from a single sample sequenced in a study of vaccination and CD4 T cells after COVID-19. Cultured CD4+ T cell DNA was sequenced using the Oncomine TCR Beta short-read assay. A single record per CDR3 protein comes from TCRdb applying MiXCR to the PCR reads. The data contain roughly 7,500 distinct CDR3 sequences, 40% to 55% of them seen just once; the ten biggest clones take up approximately 20%. Noted treatment: approximately nine-day PBMC culture with coronavirus spike peptide pools or control peptides (ViraFEST assay). Their antigens remain unidentified. Sequenced input: CD4+ T cells from blood, cultured in vitro. Every receptor here comes from a human donor who had recovered from COVID-19.

This chain uses TRBV10-3 with TRBJ1-3; D remains unclear. The CDR3 contains 15 residues. V was clipped by 0 bases and J by 2 bases, with 8 bases between them. Germline V gene lookup returns CDR1 ENHRY and CDR2 SYGVKD. CDR3 residues: CAISESAVAGNTIYF. CDR3 nucleotide sequence: TGTGCCATCAGTGAGTCCGCCGTCGCTGGAAACACCATATATTTT.

The rearrangement links TRBV6-4 to TRBJ2-3, with a tentative D call TRBD2 (7 bases). Germline V gene data show CDR1 as MRHNA and CDR2 as SNTAGT. Trimming shortened V by 0 bases and J by 6 bases, and 10 bases separated the two germline ends. The CDR3 runs 14 residues. The CDR3 coding sequence is TGTGCCAGCAGTGACTCGGGGGGGGCCGATACGCAGTATTTT. Its protein product is CASSDSGGADTQYF.

This clonotype was seen a handful of times. The CDR3 reads CASSSPTRGTDTQYF. For the CDR3, the DNA is TGCGCCAGCAGCTCACCAACTAGGGGCACAGATACGCAGTATTTT. The chain combines TRBV5-1 with TRBJ2-3, with D possibly TRBD2 on 5 matching bases. V lost 3 bases and J lost 1, with 12 bases in between. CDR1 is SGHRS and CDR2 is YFSETQ in the germline V gene. This CDR3 has 15 residues.

The chain carries TRBV19 and TRBJ2-3, with a possible D match to TRBD2 (7 bases). Trimming cost V 1 base and J 6 bases, with 20 bases left between them. This CDR3 spans 17 amino acids. The V gene's germline CDR1 is LNHDA and CDR2 SQIVND (reference sequence). CDR3 protein: CASSIVAGGGAEDTQYF. In nucleotides, the CDR3 is TGTGCCAGTAGTATAGTCGCCGGAGGGGGGGCAGAGGATACGCAGTATTTT. Full variable domain (rest looked up from reference TRBV19 and TRBJ2-3): DGGITQSPKYLFRKEGQNVTLSCEQNLNHDAMYWYRQDPGQGLRLIYYSQIVNDFQKGDIAEGYSVSREKKESFPLTVTSAQKNPTAFYLCASSIVAGGGAEDTQYFGPGTRLTVL.

This chain links TRBV6-1 with TRBJ1-5, with 7 bases aligning to TRBD1. There are 15 residues in the CDR3. The V gene's germline CDR1 is MNHNS and CDR2 SASEGT. The J segment lost 2 bases and the V segment lost 5 bases, leaving 6 bases of the junction unmatched. The CDR3 region is CASSTLDRGNQPQHF. CDR3 coding DNA: TGTGCCAGCAGTACATTAGACAGGGGCAATCAGCCCCAGCATTTT.

CDR3 DNA sequence: TGTGCCAGCAGTACAGGGACAGGGCGCGGCTACACCTTC. It encodes CASSTGTGRGYTF. The chain links TRBV2 to TRBJ1-2; TRBD1 matches 9 bases. CDR3 length: 13 amino acids. Germline lookup yields CDR1 SNHLY and CDR2 FYNNEI. J gave up 8 bases and V 5 bases, and 6 bases lay outside the gene matches. Looking up the rest from reference TRBV2 and TRBJ1-2 gives the full variable domain: EPEVTQTPSHQVTQMGQEVILRCVPISNHLYFYWYRQILGQKVEFLVSFYNNEISEKSEIFDDQFSVERPDGSNFTLKIRSTKLEDSAMYFCASSTGTGRGYTFGSGTRLTVV.

The chain uses TRBV7-9 and TRBJ2-3; no reliable D call. The CDR3 is 15 residues long. V was clipped by 3 bases and J by 5 bases, with 15 bases between them. Germline values: CDR1 SEHNR, CDR2 FQNEAQ (reference sequence). CDR3 sequence: CASSFTPALRDTQYF. The CDR3 coding sequence is TGTGCCAGCAGCTTCACCCCGGCCCTCCGAGATACGCAGTATTTT.

There are a few counts of this clonotype. V gene TRBV7-6 combines with J gene TRBJ2-7; the match to TRBD2 covers 14 bases. The CDR3 totals 14 residues. The trim removed 4 bases at V and 6 bases at J, leaving 2 bases unmatched. CDR1 SGHVS and CDR2 FNYEAQ come from the germline V gene. Here the CDR3 reads CASSSGLAGGEQYF. As DNA, the CDR3 is TGTGCCAGCAGCTCAGGACTAGCGGGAGGCGAGCAGTACTTC.

This clonotype was seen more than once but under ten times. In nucleotides, the CDR3 is TGTGCCAGCAGTTTTAGACAGGAGCGACACGGCTACACCTTC. It yields the protein CASSFRQERHGYTF. The chain uses TRBV27 and TRBJ1-2; D may be TRBD1 (6 bases). V was cut by 3 bases and J by 8 bases, with 16 bases left in between. The CDR3 totals 14 residues. The germline CDR1 and CDR2 sequences are MNHEY and SMNVEV (reference sequence).

The chain joins TRBV6-1 to TRBJ1-1; D is unresolved. The V gene's germline CDR1 is MNHNS and CDR2 SASEGT. The CDR3 sequence is 11 residues long. Between the trimmed V and J ends, which lost 9 bases and 1 base, there was a span of 6 bases. The CDR3 sequence: CASEGNTEAFF. The CDR3 DNA reads TGTGCCAGTGAGGGGAACACTGAAGCTTTCTTT.